The 13 T cell receptor beta chains given below trace back to one sample, sequenced in a study of cytomegalovirus exposure and HLA in healthy donors. Amplification used 60 Vbeta primers and 13 Jbeta primers. TCRdb's copy holds only in-frame clones and misses some; the assay was immunoSEQ multiplex PCR. Here the sample spans 200,000 to 250,000 clones, about 89% being singletons. Input material: PBMCs. The source of these receptors is a woman aged 18-29 years in good health and CMV-seronegative.

The V and J genes are TRBV6-5 and TRBJ2-7; 13 bases map to TRBD2. The CDR3 is made up of 16 amino acids. V gave up 0 bases and J gave up 2 bases; unmatched junction bases: 1. Germline V gives CDR1 MNHEY, CDR2 SVGAGI. CDR3 region: CASSYSGLAGTYEQYF. The CDR3 region has the DNA TGTGCCAGCAGTTACTCGGGACTAGCGGGAACCTACGAGCAGTACTTC.

The chain links TRBV7-9 to TRBJ2-7, with D tentatively TRBD1 (8 bases). The V end lost 1 base, the J end lost 5 bases, and 18 bases lay between the germline ends. CDR3 length: 16 amino acids. Germline CDR1 reads SEHNR; CDR2 reads FQNEAQ (reference sequence). This CDR3 reads CASSLGWGGQVNEQYF. Written as DNA, the CDR3 is TGTGCCAGCAGCTTAGGTTGGGGGGGACAGGTAAACGAGCAGTACTTC.

This clone was seen only once. The genes are TRBV7-6 and TRBJ2-5; tentatively, D is TRBD1 (5 bases). In germline, CDR1 is SGHVS, CDR2 FNYEAQ. The V end was cut by 3 bases, the J end by 3 bases, with 8 bases between. The CDR3 has 13 residues. The CDR3 DNA reads TGTGCCAGCAGCTTGGGGCCCGAAGAGACCCAGTACTTC. Translated: CASSLGPEETQYF.

This sequence joins TRBV7-2 and TRBJ1-5; 7 bases line up with TRBD1. This CDR3 contains 15 residues. Germline CDR1 SGHTA, CDR2 FQGNSA. The V gene end was trimmed by 1 base and the J gene end by 4 bases; junction bases not matched to a gene: 4. The CDR3 nucleotides are TGTGCCAGCAGCTTAGTACAGGGGTGGAATCAGCCCCAGCATTTT. It specifies CASSLVQGWNQPQHF. The full variable domain, in which reference TRBV7-2 and TRBJ1-5 provide the parts outside the CDR3, is GAGVSQSPSNKVTEKGKDVELRCDPISGHTALYWYRQSLGQGLEFLIYFQGNSAPDKSGLPSDRFSAERTGGSVSTLTIQRTQQEDSAVYLCASSLVQGWNQPQHFGDGTRLSIL.

The rearrangement uses TRBV7-2 and TRBJ1-5, with D uncertain. V gave up 1 base and J gave up 0 bases, with 7 bases separating them. CDR1 is SGHTA and CDR2 is FQGNSA in the germline V gene. This CDR3 spans 15 amino acids. The DNA for the CDR3 is TGTGCCAGCAGCTTAGACCGAGATAGCAATCAGCCCCAGCATTTT. It yields the protein CASSLDRDSNQPQHF.

The gene calls are TRBV7-9 and TRBJ1-2; 8 nucleotides align to TRBD1. With V trimmed by 1 base and J by 2 bases, 0 bases remained unmatched. Germline-derived CDR1 and CDR2 are SEHNR and FQNEAQ (reference sequence). This CDR3 has 14 amino acids. This CDR3 reads CASSLGTGNYGYTF. In nucleotides, the CDR3 is TGTGCCAGCAGCTTAGGGACAGGGAACTATGGCTACACCTTC.

The chain carries TRBV7-8 and TRBJ2-1, with 7 positions matching TRBD2. The V gene end was trimmed by 5 bases and the J gene end by 4 bases; junction bases not matched to a gene: 11. CDR1 SGHVS and CDR2 FQNEAQ come from the germline V gene. The CDR3 has 16 residues. CDR3 DNA sequence: TGTGCCAGCAGCCGAGGGAGACCGGGGGGTTACAATGAGCAGTTCTTC. Its translation is CASSRGRPGGYNEQFF.

This chain links TRBV10-3 with TRBJ2-3; TRBD2 agrees at 12 bases. The CDR3 loop spans 16 amino acids. From germline, CDR1 is ENHRY and CDR2 SYGVKD. Trimming cost V 9 bases and J 2 bases; bases outside gene matches: 9. The CDR3 sequence is CAIQKGLAGFTDTQYF. CDR3 in DNA: TGTGCCATTCAAAAGGGACTAGCGGGTTTCACAGATACGCAGTATTTT.

V is TRBV27 and J is TRBJ2-1; the match to TRBD1 covers 12 bases. Germline-derived CDR1 and CDR2 are MNHEY and SMNVEV (reference sequence). Trimming cost V 3 bases and J 5 bases; bases outside gene matches: 8. The CDR3 is made up of 17 amino acids. CDR3 nucleotide sequence: TGTGCCAGCAGTTTTCTCTGGGACAGGGGGCAACACAATGAGCAGTTCTTC. Its translation is CASSFLWDRGQHNEQFF.

The chain links TRBV30 to TRBJ2-1; D ambiguous. Deletions cut 1 base from V and 0 bases from J, with 10 bases between. CDR3 length: 15 amino acids. Germline V CDR1 and CDR2: GTSNPN, SVGIG (reference sequence). CDR3 DNA sequence: TGTGCCTGGAGTGCTGACCTAGGCTCCTACAATGAGCAGTTCTTC. Its translation is CAWSADLGSYNEQFF.

J is TRBJ2-5 and V is TRBV7-2; 12 bases agree with TRBD2. The trim removed 5 bases at V and 5 bases at J, leaving 15 bases unmatched. The germline V gene has CDR1 SGHTA and CDR2 FQGNSA. The length of the CDR3 is 18 residues. Here the CDR3 reads CASSKSELAGGGRETQYF. The CDR3 DNA reads as TGTGCCAGCAGCAAAAGTGAACTAGCGGGGGGCGGGAGGGAGACCCAGTACTTC.

The J gene is TRBJ2-3, the V gene TRBV7-2; possibly TRBD2 for D (6 bases). V was trimmed by 6 bases and J by 0 bases, leaving 7 bases between them. Germline CDR1 is SGHTA and CDR2 is FQGNSA. This CDR3 comprises 13 residues. CDR3 coding DNA: TGTGCCAGCAGGGGGACTAGCACAGATACGCAGTATTTT. Its translation is CASRGTSTDTQYF.

The genes are TRBV6-5 and TRBJ1-5; D uncertain. Germline CDR1 MNHEY, CDR2 SVGAGI. CDR3 length: 14 residues. Between the trimmed V and J ends, which lost 2 bases and 1 base, there was a span of 6 bases. The CDR3 sequence is CASSYAQSNQPQHF. The CDR3 nucleotides read TGTGCCAGCAGTTACGCTCAGAGCAATCAGCCCCAGCATTTT.